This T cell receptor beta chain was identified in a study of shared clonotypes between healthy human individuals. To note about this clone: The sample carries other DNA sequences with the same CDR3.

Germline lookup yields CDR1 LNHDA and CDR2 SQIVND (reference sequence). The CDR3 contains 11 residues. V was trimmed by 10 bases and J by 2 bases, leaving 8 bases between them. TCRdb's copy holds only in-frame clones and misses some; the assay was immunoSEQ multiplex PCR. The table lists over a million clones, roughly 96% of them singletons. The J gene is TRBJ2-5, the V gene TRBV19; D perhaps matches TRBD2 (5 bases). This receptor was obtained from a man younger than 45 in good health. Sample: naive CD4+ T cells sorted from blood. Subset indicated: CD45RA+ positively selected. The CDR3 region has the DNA TGTGCCACTTCGGGGCAAGAGACCCAGTACTTC. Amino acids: CATSGQETQYF.